The present TCR beta chain was sequenced within a study of PD-1 blockade in classical Hodgkin lymphoma. Sequenced by immunoSEQ multiplex PCR; TCRdb stores in-frame clones only, minus some. The table includes about 35,000 clones, 85% to 90% detected once. Worth noting for this clone: As yet, its antigen is unknown.

Looked up from germline, CDR1 is LNHDA and CDR2 is SQIVND (reference sequence). CDR3 length: 15 residues. The ends lost 3 bases at V and 2 bases at J; junction bases unmatched: 5. General study points: Still unresolved is the cause of the repertoire differences, which may be disease activity or prior therapy.

Stated time point: newly diagnosed, previously untreated cHL patient sample. Negative selection with magnetic separation was used to purify CD4+ T cells from thawed PBMCs. It was PBMCs in newly diagnosed, untreated classical Hodgkin lymphoma that served as comparison. The sequence derives from a human donor with classical Hodgkin lymphoma. Sequenced: CD4+ T cells from blood. The V call is TRBV19, the J call TRBJ2-7; 9 bases line up with TRBD1. The CDR3 loop is CASSISGTGTYEQYF. CDR3 bases: TGTGCCAGTAGTATCTCCGGGACAGGGACCTACGAGCAGTACTTC.